Listed below are T cell receptor beta chains from one sample, sequenced in a study of T cell repertoires in cytomegalovirus infection. Their specific antigens are unknown. TCRdb processed the reads anew with MiXCR; each CDR3 protein has one entry. The profile covers about 110,000 distinct CDR3 sequences, with 10% appearing a single time and 25% to 40% taken by the ten largest. Sequenced sample: PBMCs, sequenced either directly or after in vitro stimulation (not recorded which). The source is a human donor in good health (CMV status not recorded). Some clones in this sample may be carry-over from other donors' samples. Both conserved end residues are part of each CDR3. D genes are given only for firm matches. Where a row states a size, it is once, few, many or the class of an expanded clone; other rows omit it.

j_call: TRBJ2-1; clone_size: many; d_call: TRBD2; v_call: TRBV11-1; cdr3_aa: CASSSSGRANEQFF; cdr3_nt: TGTGCCAGCAGCAGTAGCGGGAGGGCCAATGAGCAGTTCTTC
j_call: TRBJ2-5; clone_size: few; d_call: TRBD2; v_call: TRBV11-2; cdr3_aa: CASSLLAGSETQYF; cdr3_nt: TGTGCCAGCAGCTTGCTAGCGGGATCGGAGACCCAGTACTTC
j_call: TRBJ2-6; clone_size: many; d_call: NA; v_call: TRBV12-3/TRBV12-4; cdr3_aa: CASTLKQVLFSGANVLTF; cdr3_nt: TGTGCCAGCACCCTAAAACAAGTTCTGTTTTCTGGGGCCAACGTCCTGACTTTC
j_call: TRBJ2-2; clone_size: many; d_call: NA; v_call: TRBV7-2; cdr3_aa: CASSLRVAGPNTGELFF; cdr3_nt: TGTGCCAGCAGCTTAAGAGTGGCAGGACCGAACACCGGGGAGCTGTTTTTT
j_call: TRBJ2-1; clone_size: few; d_call: TRBD1; v_call: TRBV7-3; cdr3_aa: CASSSPGQYNEQFF; cdr3_nt: TGTGCCAGCAGCAGTCCGGGACAGTACAATGAGCAGTTCTTC
j_call: TRBJ2-2; clone_size: many; d_call: NA; v_call: TRBV12-3/TRBV12-4; cdr3_aa: CASSLAQNTGELFF; cdr3_nt: TGTGCCAGTTCTCTAGCGCAGAACACCGGGGAGCTGTTTTTT
j_call: TRBJ2-2; clone_size: many; d_call: TRBD1; v_call: TRBV7-2; cdr3_aa: CASSLAGPGQGFPGELFF; cdr3_nt: TGTGCCAGCAGCTTAGCGGGACCGGGACAGGGGTTCCCCGGGGAGCTGTTTTTT
j_call: TRBJ2-7; clone_size: many; d_call: TRBD1; v_call: TRBV7-2; cdr3_aa: CASSYAHGQGGEEQYF; cdr3_nt: TGTGCCAGCAGTTATGCCCACGGACAGGGCGGAGAAGAGCAGTACTTC
j_call: TRBJ2-7; clone_size: many; d_call: TRBD2; v_call: TRBV7-2; cdr3_aa: CASSQTSGSMGYEQYF; cdr3_nt: TGTGCCAGCAGCCAGACTAGCGGGAGCATGGGCTACGAGCAGTACTTC
j_call: TRBJ2-5; clone_size: few; d_call: TRBD2; v_call: TRBV20-1; cdr3_aa: CSARRTIQLTSGETQYF; cdr3_nt: TGCAGTGCTAGACGGACGATTCAACTGACTAGCGGAGAGACCCAGTACTTC
j_call: TRBJ1-1; clone_size: few; d_call: TRBD1; v_call: TRBV11-2; cdr3_aa: CASSSPGQGISAFF; cdr3_nt: TGTGCCAGCAGCTCCCCGGGACAGGGGATTTCAGCTTTCTTT
j_call: TRBJ2-1; clone_size: NA; d_call: NA; v_call: TRBV30; cdr3_aa: CAWSVQGYNEQFF; cdr3_nt: TGTGCCTGGAGTGTACAGGGATACAATGAGCAGTTCTTC
j_call: TRBJ2-5; clone_size: many; d_call: NA; v_call: TRBV2; cdr3_aa: CASSLTRGEQETQYF; cdr3_nt: TGTGCCAGCAGTCTTACTAGGGGCGAACAAGAGACCCAGTACTTC
j_call: TRBJ1-2; clone_size: NA; d_call: NA; v_call: TRBV19; cdr3_aa: CASSLVANYGYTF; cdr3_nt: TGTGCCAGTAGTTTAGTCGCTAACTATGGCTACACCTTC
j_call: TRBJ2-1; clone_size: many; d_call: TRBD2; v_call: TRBV7-2; cdr3_aa: CASSSGLRGGGEQFF; cdr3_nt: TGTGCCAGCAGCTCGGGACTGCGTGGGGGGGGTGAGCAGTTCTTC
j_call: TRBJ2-4; clone_size: NA; d_call: NA; v_call: TRBV4-3; cdr3_aa: CASSQARAGRRYF; cdr3_nt: TGCGCCAGCAGCCAAGCCCGGGCGGGTCGACGATACTTC
j_call: TRBJ2-4; clone_size: few; d_call: TRBD2; v_call: TRBV7-2; cdr3_aa: CASSLWEGQNIQYF; cdr3_nt: TGTGCCAGCAGCTTATGGGAGGGACAAAACATTCAGTACTTC
j_call: TRBJ1-1; clone_size: NA; d_call: NA; v_call: TRBV7-9; cdr3_aa: CASSLGFGEKNTEAFF; cdr3_nt: TGTGCCAGCAGCTTAGGTTTTGGGGAAAAGAACACTGAAGCTTTCTTT
j_call: TRBJ2-1; clone_size: many; d_call: TRBD1; v_call: TRBV28; cdr3_aa: CASSGTGGWRSSYNEQFF; cdr3_nt: TGTGCCAGCAGTGGGACAGGGGGCTGGAGAAGCTCCTACAATGAGCAGTTCTTC
j_call: TRBJ2-5; clone_size: NA; d_call: TRBD2; v_call: TRBV30; cdr3_aa: CAWSVRGSVLETQYF; cdr3_nt: TGTGCCTGGAGCGTTCGCGGGAGTGTCTTAGAGACCCAGTACTTC
j_call: TRBJ2-1; clone_size: NA; d_call: TRBD1; v_call: TRBV27; cdr3_aa: CASSKDRGTGNNEQFF; cdr3_nt: TGTGCCAGCAGTAAGGACCGGGGGACAGGTAACAATGAGCAGTTCTTC
j_call: TRBJ2-1; clone_size: many; d_call: NA; v_call: TRBV6-5; cdr3_aa: CASSPRGLAGLNEQFF; cdr3_nt: TGTGCCAGCAGTCCGAGGGGGCTAGCGGGCTTGAATGAGCAGTTCTTC
j_call: TRBJ2-7; clone_size: few; d_call: TRBD2; v_call: TRBV5-4; cdr3_aa: CASSSGLAASYEQYF; cdr3_nt: TGTGCCAGCAGCTCCGGACTAGCGGCAAGTTACGAGCAGTACTTC
j_call: TRBJ2-1; clone_size: NA; d_call: TRBD1; v_call: TRBV4-3; cdr3_aa: CASSQLLMGQGGNEQFF; cdr3_nt: TGCGCCAGCAGCCAACTCCTGATGGGACAGGGGGGCAATGAGCAGTTCTTC
j_call: TRBJ2-2; clone_size: many; d_call: NA; v_call: TRBV10-3; cdr3_aa: CAISESGLATGELFF; cdr3_nt: TGTGCCATCAGTGAGTCCGGGCTGGCCACCGGGGAGCTGTTTTTT
j_call: TRBJ2-7; clone_size: NA; d_call: TRBD1; v_call: TRBV7-9; cdr3_aa: CATELEDRSSYEQYF; cdr3_nt: TGTGCCACCGAACTGGAGGACAGGAGCTCCTACGAGCAGTACTTC
j_call: TRBJ2-6; clone_size: many; d_call: NA; v_call: TRBV7-9; cdr3_aa: CASSLAPLAFGSGANVLTF; cdr3_nt: TGTGCCAGCAGCTTAGCGCCGCTAGCGTTCGGCTCTGGGGCCAACGTCCTGACTTTC
j_call: TRBJ1-5; clone_size: many; d_call: NA; v_call: TRBV7-2; cdr3_aa: CASSLGSRRQDQPQHF; cdr3_nt: TGTGCCAGCAGCTTAGGTAGCAGGCGTCAGGATCAGCCCCAGCATTTT
j_call: TRBJ2-2; clone_size: many; d_call: TRBD2; v_call: TRBV7-2; cdr3_aa: CASSPRGSGGSGELFF; cdr3_nt: TGTGCCAGCAGCCCCCGCGGTAGCGGGGGATCCGGGGAGCTGTTTTTT
j_call: TRBJ2-3; clone_size: NA; d_call: NA; v_call: TRBV19; cdr3_aa: CASGPGPTDTQYF; cdr3_nt: TGTGCCAGCGGACCGGGACCCACAGATACGCAGTATTTT
j_call: TRBJ2-4; clone_size: many; d_call: NA; v_call: TRBV7-2; cdr3_aa: CASSLARQLAKNIQYF; cdr3_nt: TGTGCCAGCAGCTTAGCGAGGCAGCTAGCCAAAAACATTCAGTACTTC
j_call: TRBJ1-1; clone_size: NA; d_call: NA; v_call: TRBV5-4; cdr3_aa: CASSGGRSNTEAFF; cdr3_nt: TGTGCCAGCAGCGGGGGACGGAGCAACACTGAAGCTTTCTTT
j_call: TRBJ2-1; clone_size: few; d_call: NA; v_call: TRBV19; cdr3_aa: CASSIGGSYNEQFF; cdr3_nt: TGTGCCAGTAGTATAGGAGGCTCCTACAATGAGCAGTTCTTC
j_call: TRBJ1-5; clone_size: NA; d_call: NA; v_call: TRBV11-2; cdr3_aa: CARSYSGVNQPQHF; cdr3_nt: TGTGCCCGCAGTTACTCGGGGGTCAATCAGCCCCAGCATTTT
j_call: TRBJ1-5; clone_size: NA; d_call: NA; v_call: TRBV6-2/TRBV6-3; cdr3_aa: CASSYYRYNQPQHF; cdr3_nt: TGTGCCAGCAGTTACTACCGATACAATCAGCCCCAGCATTTT
j_call: TRBJ1-2; clone_size: few; d_call: NA; v_call: TRBV7-9; cdr3_aa: CASSDHRSITGFANYGYTF; cdr3_nt: TGTGCCAGCAGCGATCACCGTTCCATTACAGGGTTTGCTAACTATGGCTACACCTTC
j_call: TRBJ1-1; clone_size: NA; d_call: TRBD1; v_call: TRBV27; cdr3_aa: CASSQGTGYYTEAFF; cdr3_nt: TGTGCCAGCAGTCAAGGGACAGGGTACTACACTGAAGCTTTCTTT
j_call: TRBJ2-5; clone_size: few; d_call: TRBD2; v_call: TRBV10-2; cdr3_aa: CASSDSGLEYQETQYF; cdr3_nt: TGCGCCAGCAGTGATTCCGGACTAGAGTACCAAGAGACCCAGTACTTC
j_call: TRBJ2-1; clone_size: few; d_call: NA; v_call: TRBV7-2; cdr3_aa: CASSLAVRSYNEQFF; cdr3_nt: TGTGCCAGCAGCTTAGCGGTGAGGTCCTACAATGAGCAGTTCTTC
j_call: TRBJ2-1; clone_size: NA; d_call: TRBD1; v_call: TRBV4-3; cdr3_aa: CASSQVWDREHEQFF; cdr3_nt: TGCGCCAGCAGCCAAGTCTGGGACAGGGAACATGAGCAGTTCTTC